The 8 T cell receptor beta chains below come from one sample, sequenced in a study of cytomegalovirus exposure and HLA in healthy donors. Primers: 60 Vbeta forward and 13 Jbeta reverse. The repertoire was sequenced with immunoSEQ multiplex PCR; TCRdb's copy has only in-frame clones and lacks some. The table shows approximately 220,000 clones, with approximately 80% occurring only once. Sequencing was carried out using PBMCs. The receptors originated from a boy aged 2 to 10 in good health and CMV-seronegative.

This clone has a handful of counts. This rearrangement joins TRBV10-1 to TRBJ2-7; D gene uncertain. The CDR3 has 11 amino acids. CDR1 and CDR2 from the germline V gene are WNHNN and SYGVQD (reference sequence). Trimming removed 5 bases from V and 6 bases from J, with 8 bases in between. The CDR3 loop is CASSTGREQYF. The DNA of the CDR3 is TGCGCCAGCAGTACGGGTCGCGAGCAGTACTTC.

The chain employs TRBV7-3 and TRBJ2-5; D is possibly TRBD1 (7 bases). The CDR3 length is 14 residues. Germline V lookup: CDR1 SGHTA, CDR2 FQGTGA. V was shortened by 4 bases and J by 4 bases, with 13 bases between the two germline ends. CDR3 sequence (DNA): TGTGCCAGCAGCTCAGGGGGGCAGGCAGAGACCCAGTACTTC. Encoded protein: CASSSGGQAETQYF. Together with reference TRBV7-3 and TRBJ2-5, the CDR3 gives the full variable domain: GAGVSQTPSNKVTEKGKYVELRCDPISGHTALYWYRQSLGQGPEFLIYFQGTGAADDSGLPNDRFFAVRPEGSVSTLKIQRTERGDSAVYLCASSSGGQAETQYFGPGTRLLVL.

The chain combines TRBV4-1 with TRBJ2-5; D is undetermined. Gene TRBJ2-7 matches the end of the DNA better, so the J call may be wrong. CDR3 length: 13 amino acids. Germline V CDR1 and CDR2: MGHRA, YSYEKL. The CDR3 is CASSHPTDYEQYF. The CDR3 bases are TGCGCCAGCAGCCACCCTACAGACTACGAGCAGTACTTC.

CDR3 region: CASSTGGGLADSYEQYF. The CDR3 coding sequence is TGTGCCAGCAGCACCGGGGGGGGACTAGCTGACTCCTACGAGCAGTACTTC. The V gene is TRBV11-2, the J gene TRBJ2-7, with TRBD2 matching over 9 bases. In germline, CDR1 is SGHAT, CDR2 FQNNGV. V lost 5 bases and J lost 0; bases outside the gene matches: 11. This CDR3 is 17 amino acids long. Combining the CDR3 with reference TRBV11-2 and TRBJ2-7 gives the whole variable domain EAGVAQSPRYKIIEKRQSVAFWCNPISGHATLYWYQQILGQGPKLLIQFQNNGVVDDSQLPKDRFSAERLKGVDSTLKIQPAKLEDSAVYLCASSTGGGLADSYEQYFGPGTRLTVT.

The V call is TRBV23-1, the J call TRBJ1-2; TRBD1 aligns across 7 bases. TRBV23-1 is placed among ORFs of uncertain function. The CDR3 runs 14 residues. The trim removed 7 bases at V and 6 bases at J, leaving 11 bases unmatched. The CDR3 DNA sequence: TGCGCCAGCACCCATTACAGGGGCGAAGATGGCTACACCTTC. It translates to CASTHYRGEDGYTF.

V is TRBV7-6 and J is TRBJ2-3, with TRBD1 matching 10 bases. V was pared by 8 bases and J by 1 base, with 3 bases of the junction left unmatched. Germline lookup yields CDR1 SGHVS and CDR2 FNYEAQ. This CDR3 has 14 amino acids. CDR3 nucleotides: TGTGCCAGCTCCGGGACAGGGGGCACAGATACGCAGTATTTT. Amino acid sequence: CASSGTGGTDTQYF. The full variable domain, rest sourced from reference TRBV7-6 and TRBJ2-3, is GAGVSQSPRYKVTKRGQDVALRCDPISGHVSLYWYRQALGQGPEFLTYFNYEAQQDKSGLPNDRFSAERPEGSISTLTIQRTEQRDSAMYRCASSGTGGTDTQYFGPGTRLTVL.

The rearrangement uses TRBV2 and TRBJ1-1; TRBD1 is a possible D gene (5 bases). The germline CDR1 and CDR2 sequences are SNHLY and FYNNEI. This CDR3 is 13 amino acids long. V lost 5 bases and J 1 base, leaving 8 bases between the germline ends. The CDR3 coding sequence is TGTGCCAGCAGTTCCGACAGGAACACTGAAGCTTTCTTT. Translated: CASSSDRNTEAFF.

This clone appeared a few times. The chain is built from TRBV11-1 and TRBJ2-7; 13 nucleotides line up with TRBD2. V trimming: 0 bases; J trimming: 4 bases; junction bases outside the gene matches: 6. CDR1 SGHAT and CDR2 FQDESV come from the germline V gene (reference sequence). The CDR3 totals 17 residues. The CDR3 bases are TGTGCCAGCAGCTTAGCTCGGACTAGCGGGAGAGGGTACGAGCAGTACTTC. Translating it yields CASSLARTSGRGYEQYF. The full variable domain, with the rest looked up from reference TRBV11-1 and TRBJ2-7, is EAEVAQSPRYKITEKSQAVAFWCDPISGHATLYWYRQILGQGPELLVQFQDESVVDDSQLPKDRFSAERLKGVDSTLKIQPAELGDSAMYLCASSLARTSGRGYEQYFGPGTRLTVT.